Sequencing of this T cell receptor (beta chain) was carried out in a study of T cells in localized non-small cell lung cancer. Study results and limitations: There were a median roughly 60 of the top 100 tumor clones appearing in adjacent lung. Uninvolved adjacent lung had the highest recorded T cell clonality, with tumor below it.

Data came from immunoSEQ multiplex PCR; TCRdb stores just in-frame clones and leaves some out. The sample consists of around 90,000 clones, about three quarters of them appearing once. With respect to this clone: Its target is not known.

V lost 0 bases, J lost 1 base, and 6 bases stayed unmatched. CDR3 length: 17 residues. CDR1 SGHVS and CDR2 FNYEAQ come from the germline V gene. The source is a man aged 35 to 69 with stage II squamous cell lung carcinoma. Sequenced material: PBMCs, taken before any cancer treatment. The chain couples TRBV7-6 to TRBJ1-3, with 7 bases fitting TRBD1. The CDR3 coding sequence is TGTGCCAGCAGCTTAGCGTGGGGACAGTATTCTGGAAACACCATATATTTT. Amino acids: CASSLAWGQYSGNTIYF.